Listed here are 25 T cell receptor beta chains from one sample, sequenced in a study of tumor-infiltrating lymphocytes in oesophageal squamous cell carcinoma. TCRdb re-called the PCR reads with MiXCR, one entry per CDR3 protein. The sample carries some 2,500 distinct CDR3 sequences, more than 12% recorded once. The sequenced sample consisted of esophageal tumor tissue. The receptors shown here come from a male donor with esophageal squamous cell carcinoma.

This clonotype was recorded many times. The genes are TRBV19 and TRBJ2-2; D is possibly TRBD1 or TRBD2 (6 bases each). This CDR3 contains 15 residues. V shed 8 bases and J shed 4 bases, with 17 bases lying between them. Germline CDR1 LNHDA, CDR2 SQIVND (reference sequence). This chain's CDR3 is CASHGWGASTGELFF. The CDR3 DNA reads as TGTGCCAGTCACGGGTGGGGGGCTAGCACCGGGGAGCTGTTTTTT. Variable domain in full (rest from reference TRBV19 and TRBJ2-2): DGGITQSPKYLFRKEGQNVTLSCEQNLNHDAMYWYRQDPGQGLRLIYYSQIVNDFQKGDIAEGYSVSREKKESFPLTVTSAQKNPTAFYLCASHGWGASTGELFFGEGSRLTVL.

This clonotype was counted a few times. The chain is built from TRBV24-1 and TRBJ2-2, with 13 bases matching TRBD2. The V segment lost 7 bases and the J segment 5 bases; nucleotides outside the gene matches: 18. The CDR3 extends over 20 amino acids. The V gene's germline CDR1 is KGHDR and CDR2 SFDVKD. DNA of the CDR3: TGTGCCACCAGCTCCAGGACTAGCGGGGGCCCCCAGGAGATTACCGGGGAGCTGTTTTTT. Translated: CATSSRTSGGPQEITGELFF.

Note on this clonotype: Since no conserved phenylalanine or tryptophan closes the CDR3, a read error is the likely cause. The limits of the CDR3 on the DNA are not certain, so only TCRdb's listed CDR3 is given. This rearrangement joins TRBV7-6 to TRBJ2-7; TRBD1 is the table's D call, not checked against the DNA. Germline V lookup: CDR1 SGHVS, CDR2 FNYEAQ. 17 amino acids form the CDR3, both terminal residues included. The CDR3 here is CASSLASRDRGGYTFGS.

This clonotype was recorded a few times. The conserved phenylalanine or tryptophan is not found at the CDR3 terminus, so this likely reflects a read error. Because the CDR3's place on the DNA is in doubt, the DNA is left out and the CDR3 is given as listed by TCRdb. The chain employs TRBV6-5 and TRBJ2-7; TRBD2 reflects the table's D call only, with no check against the DNA. Germline V CDR1 and CDR2: MNHEY, SVGAGI. Including both end residues, the CDR3 is 17 amino acids long. The CDR3 region is CASSYLPGPNYGYTFGS.

Regarding this clonotype: A read error is likely, as this CDR3 ends without the conserved phenylalanine or tryptophan. The DNA is omitted, as the CDR3 cannot be located on it reliably, and the CDR3 follows TCRdb's listing. The V gene is TRBV12-3 or TRBV12-4, the J gene TRBJ2-1. The CDR3 is 8 residues long, counting both termini. The CDR3 sequence is CASSHRLS.

Sample share makes this clonotype medium-sized (0.01 to 0.1%). V gene TRBV6-1 combines with J gene TRBJ1-4; unclear D gene. Germline V gene lookup returns CDR1 MNHNS and CDR2 SASEGT. V was pared by 6 bases and J by 2 bases, with 13 bases between. The CDR3 has 15 residues. The CDR3 nucleotides are TGTGCCAGCAGGGGCCCGAGGATCACTAATGAAAAACTGTTTTTT. This translates into CASRGPRITNEKLFF.

This clonotype was counted between two and nine times. V gene TRBV18 combines with J gene TRBJ2-5; D is ambiguous. CDR1 is KGHSH, CDR2 LQKENI, per germline. CDR3 length: 16 residues. The V end was cut by 4 bases, the J end by 1 base, with 16 bases between. CDR3 region: CASSLPSHRAQETQYF. CDR3 coding DNA: TGTGCCAGCTCACTCCCATCTCACAGAGCCCAAGAGACCCAGTACTTC. Full variable domain (outside the CDR3, taken from reference TRBV18 and TRBJ2-5): NAGVMQNPRHLVRRRGQEARLRCSPMKGHSHVYWYRQLPEEGLKFMVYLQKENIIDESGMPKERFSAEFPKEGPSILRIQQVVRGDSAAYFCASSLPSHRAQETQYFGPGTRLLVL.

Concerning this clonotype itself: Since the CDR3 does not end with the conserved phenylalanine or tryptophan, this likely comes from a read error. It is unclear where the CDR3 begins or ends on the DNA, so no DNA is shown, and the CDR3 is as TCRdb lists it. The chain employs TRBV5-6 and TRBJ2-3; TRBD1 is taken as the D call from the table, unchecked against the DNA. Germline V gives CDR1 SGHDT, CDR2 YYEEEE. The CDR3 adds up to 16 amino acids, both ends counted. CDR3 sequence reads: CASSYAGRAYEQYFGP.

With regard to this clonotype: This is likely a read error, given that the CDR3 carries no conserved phenylalanine or tryptophan at its end. The limits of the CDR3 on the DNA are not certain, so only TCRdb's listed CDR3 is given. The rearrangement links TRBV7-2 to TRBJ2-6; the table's D call, TRBD2, was not checked against the DNA. The germline gives CDR1 SGHTA, CDR2 FQGNSA. The CDR3 spans 8 amino acids, including both terminal residues. The CDR3 spells CASSSTSG.

By share, this clonotype ranks as medium-sized. At one end, the junction sequence differs from germline, possibly due to a read error. This chain joins TRBV7-7 and TRBJ2-5; no definite D call. From germline, CDR1 is SSHAT and CDR2 FNYEAQ (reference sequence). The CDR3 covers 15 residues. In DNA form, the CDR3 reads TGTGCTAGCAGCTTAAATAAGGGTAGTCAAGAGACCCAGTACTTC. Translation: CASSLNKGSQETQYF. The full variable domain, rest sourced from reference TRBV7-7 and TRBJ2-5, is GAGVSQSPRYKVTKRGQDVTLRCDPISSHATLYWYQQALGQGPEFLTYFNYEAQPDKSGLPSDRFSAERPEGSISTLTIQRTEQRDSAMYRCASSLNKGSQETQYFGPGTRLLVL.

The chain combines TRBV4-1 with TRBJ1-2; D is undetermined. The CDR3 contains 15 residues. V was pared by 2 bases and J by 2 bases, with 12 bases between. CDR1 and CDR2 (germline): MGHRA, YSYEKL. The CDR3 protein is CASSQYENNNYGYTF. CDR3 sequence (DNA): TGCGCCAGCAGCCAATATGAAAATAACAACTATGGCTACACCTTC.

By share of the sample, this clonotype is large. The V and J genes are TRBV7-2 and TRBJ2-3; TRBD2 is a possible D gene (5 bases). The germline V gene encodes CDR1 SGHTA and CDR2 FQGNSA. There are 15 residues in the CDR3. V was clipped by 3 bases and J by 7 bases, with 17 bases between them. The CDR3 is CASSFPMGALNTQYF. As DNA, the CDR3 is TGTGCCAGCAGCTTCCCGATGGGAGCCCTAAATACGCAGTATTTT.

This clonotype counts as large. The chain recombines TRBV6-1 with TRBJ2-7; 9 positions agree with TRBD1. Germline CDR1 is MNHNS and CDR2 is SASEGT. This CDR3 is built from 15 residues. Losses at the gene ends were 5 bases for V and 7 bases for J; bases not matched to a gene: 12. CDR3 loop: CASSQTTGQGEEQYF. In nucleotides, the CDR3 is TGTGCCAGCAGTCAAACAACGGGACAGGGCGAAGAGCAGTACTTC.

This clonotype was counted many times. This chain joins TRBV6-1 and TRBJ2-5; D is perhaps TRBD1 (5 bases). Trimming pared 6 bases from V and 11 bases from J, leaving 25 bases between. The CDR3 sequence is 15 residues long. The germline gives CDR1 MNHNS, CDR2 SASEGT. CDR3 amino acids: CASRKQAIPHAEQYF. The CDR3, as DNA: TGTGCCAGCAGAAAACAGGCTATTCCCCACGCTGAGCAGTACTTC.

This clonotype was seen repeatedly, ten times or more. The rearrangement joins TRBV5-4 to TRBJ2-5, with 7 bases lining up with TRBD1. The germline gives CDR1 SGHNT, CDR2 YYREEE (reference sequence). Unmatched junction bases numbered 8, after V lost 4 bases and J lost 2 bases. The CDR3 is made up of 15 amino acids. CDR3 DNA sequence: TGTGCCAGCAGCGTGCCTGGGACAGTACAAGAGACCCAGTACTTC. Its protein product is CASSVPGTVQETQYF.

The chain has TRBV14 and TRBJ2-1; D is uncertain. The tail of the sequence fits TRBJ2-5 better, so the J call may be wrong. The CDR3 covers 13 residues. Germline V gene data show CDR1 as SGHDN and CDR2 as FVKESK. CDR3 in DNA: TGTGCCAGCAGCCAAGATAGTTTAGAGACCCAGTACTTC. It is translated as CASSQDSLETQYF.

This clonotype was seen many times. The rearrangement uses TRBV5-4 and TRBJ2-1, with D uncertain. The CDR3 contains 15 residues. Trimming cost V 0 bases and J 3 bases, with 10 bases left between them. Germline V gene lookup returns CDR1 SGHNT and CDR2 YYREEE (reference sequence). The CDR3 reads CASSLGQENYNEQFF. CDR3 sequence (DNA): TGTGCCAGCAGCTTGGGACAAGAAAACTACAATGAGCAGTTCTTC.

The rearrangement joins TRBV20-1 to TRBJ2-1; D is perhaps TRBD1 (6 bases). TRBJ1-2 explains the end of the DNA better; the J call may be wrong. This CDR3 comprises 14 residues. Germline V CDR1 and CDR2: DFQATT, SNEGSKA (reference sequence). The CDR3 spells CSARGDTMLGRYTF. CDR3 coding DNA: TGCAGTGCTAGAGGGGACACAATGCTCGGGCGCTACACCTTC.

This clonotype was picked up many times. The chain recombines TRBV19 with TRBJ2-3; D not certain. Germline lookup yields CDR1 LNHDA and CDR2 SQIVND (reference sequence). Trimming removed 3 bases at V and 1 base at J, with 11 bases between. The CDR3 extends over 15 amino acids. The chain's CDR3 is CASSIKGSGTDTQYF. The CDR3, as DNA: TGTGCCAGTAGTATCAAGGGAAGCGGCACAGATACGCAGTATTTT.

This clonotype was counted ten times or more. The chain couples TRBV27 to TRBJ1-4, with 8 bases that match TRBD1. J gave up 6 bases and V 3 bases, and 3 bases lay outside the gene matches. In germline, CDR1 is MNHEY, CDR2 SMNVEV (reference sequence). This CDR3 is built from 14 residues. This CDR3 reads CASSFSGGYEKLFF. The CDR3 nucleotides read TGTGCCAGCAGTTTTTCAGGGGGCTATGAAAAACTGTTTTTT.

Many counts were recorded for this clonotype. J is TRBJ1-1 and V is TRBV10-3; TRBD1 matches 8 bases. The CDR3 has 15 amino acids. V lost 4 bases, J lost 4 bases, and 8 bases stayed unmatched. The germline gives CDR1 ENHRY, CDR2 SYGVKD. The CDR3 is CAISGQTGVSTEAFF. CDR3 nucleotides: TGTGCCATCAGTGGACAGACAGGGGTGAGCACTGAAGCTTTCTTT.

In this sample, this clonotype turned up many times. The chain employs TRBV2 and TRBJ2-1; TRBD2 agrees at 10 bases. With 7 bases clipped from V and 7 bases from J, the junction kept 7 bases outside the gene matches. Germline loops: CDR1 SNHLY, CDR2 FYNNEI. The CDR3 consists of 14 residues. The CDR3 coding sequence is TGTGCCAGCAATCTAGCGGGGGACGGGAATGAGCAGTTCTTC. Protein product: CASNLAGDGNEQFF.

This clonotype was seen more than once but under ten times. V is TRBV9 and J is TRBJ1-2, with 7 bases matching TRBD1. The CDR3 sequence is 13 residues long. The germline V gene has CDR1 SGDLS and CDR2 YYNGEE. After removal of 0 bases from V and 4 bases from J, the junction contained 0 bases not matched to a gene. DNA for the CDR3: TGTGCCAGCAGCGTAGGGGACAGCTATGGCTACACCTTC. Its translation is CASSVGDSYGYTF. Combining the CDR3 with reference TRBV9 and TRBJ1-2 gives the whole variable domain DSGVTQTPKHLITATGQRVTLRCSPRSGDLSVYWYQQSLDQGLQFLIQYYNGEERAKGNILERFSAQQFPDLHSELNLSSLELGDSALYFCASSVGDSYGYTFGSGTRLTVV.

For this clonotype: It is likely a read error, because the conserved phenylalanine at the end of the CDR3 is missing. The DNA is left out, because the CDR3 cannot be placed on it with certainty; the CDR3 is given as TCRdb lists it. The chain has TRBV7-8 and TRBJ2-6; TRBD1 was called by the table and not checked on the DNA. The CDR3 totals 15 residues, both ends included. CDR1 is SGHVS and CDR2 is FQNEAQ in the germline V gene. CDR3 loop: CASSLQWGNEQFFGA.

By frequency in the sample, this clonotype is medium-sized (0.01 to 0.1%). This chain connects TRBV7-8 to TRBJ2-7; unclear D gene. The V gene lost 4 bases and the J gene lost 5 bases, with 9 bases spanning the gap. This CDR3 is built from 12 residues. Looked up from germline, CDR1 is SGHVS and CDR2 is FQNEAQ. Written as DNA, the CDR3 is TGTGCCAGCAGCTCGGACGACCACGAGCAGTACTTC. Its translation: CASSSDDHEQYF.